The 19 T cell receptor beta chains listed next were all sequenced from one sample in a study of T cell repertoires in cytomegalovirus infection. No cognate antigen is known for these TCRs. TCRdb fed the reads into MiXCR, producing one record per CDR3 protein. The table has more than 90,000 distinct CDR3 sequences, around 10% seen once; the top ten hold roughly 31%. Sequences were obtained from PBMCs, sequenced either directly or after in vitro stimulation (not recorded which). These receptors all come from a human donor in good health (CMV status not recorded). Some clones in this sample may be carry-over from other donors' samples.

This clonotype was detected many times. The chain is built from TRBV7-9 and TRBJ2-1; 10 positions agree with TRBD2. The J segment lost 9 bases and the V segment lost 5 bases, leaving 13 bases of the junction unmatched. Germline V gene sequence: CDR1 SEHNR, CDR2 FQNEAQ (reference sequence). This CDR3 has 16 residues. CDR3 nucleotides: TGTGCCAGCAGCGCCCCCCGAGCGGGAGGGCCGGGTGAGCAGTTCTTC. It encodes CASSAPRAGGPGEQFF.

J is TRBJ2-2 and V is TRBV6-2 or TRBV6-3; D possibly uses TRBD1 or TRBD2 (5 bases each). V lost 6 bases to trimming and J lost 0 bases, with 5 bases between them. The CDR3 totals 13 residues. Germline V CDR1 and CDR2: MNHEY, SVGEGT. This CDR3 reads CASRGANTGELFF. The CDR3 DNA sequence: TGTGCCAGCAGGGGGGCGAACACCGGGGAGCTGTTTTTT.

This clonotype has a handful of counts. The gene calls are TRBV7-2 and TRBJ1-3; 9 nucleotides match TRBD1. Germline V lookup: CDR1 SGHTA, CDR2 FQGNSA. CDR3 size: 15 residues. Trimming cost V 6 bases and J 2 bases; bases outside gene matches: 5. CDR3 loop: CASSSQGAAGNTIYF. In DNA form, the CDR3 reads TGTGCCAGCAGTTCACAGGGGGCGGCTGGAAACACCATATATTTT.

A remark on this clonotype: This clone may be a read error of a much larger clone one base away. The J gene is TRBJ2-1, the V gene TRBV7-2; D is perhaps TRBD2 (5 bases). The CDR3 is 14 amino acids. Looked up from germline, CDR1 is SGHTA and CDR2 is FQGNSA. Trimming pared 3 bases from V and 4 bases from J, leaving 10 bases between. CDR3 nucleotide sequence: TGTACCAGCAGCTTCCGGGGTCCTTACAATGAGCAGTTCTTC. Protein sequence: CTSSFRGPYNEQFF.

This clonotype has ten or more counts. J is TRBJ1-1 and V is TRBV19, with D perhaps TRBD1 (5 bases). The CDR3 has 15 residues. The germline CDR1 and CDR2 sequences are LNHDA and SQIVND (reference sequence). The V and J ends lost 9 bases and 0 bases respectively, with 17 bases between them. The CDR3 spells CARCHAGDLNTEAFF. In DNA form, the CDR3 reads TGTGCCAGATGCCACGCGGGGGATCTGAACACTGAAGCTTTCTTT.

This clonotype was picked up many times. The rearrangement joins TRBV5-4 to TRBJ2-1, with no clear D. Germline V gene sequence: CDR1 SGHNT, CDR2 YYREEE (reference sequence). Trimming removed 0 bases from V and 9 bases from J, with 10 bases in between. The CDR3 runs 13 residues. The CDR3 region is CASSLGGNGEQFF. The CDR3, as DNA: TGTGCCAGCAGCTTGGGGGGAAACGGTGAGCAGTTCTTC.

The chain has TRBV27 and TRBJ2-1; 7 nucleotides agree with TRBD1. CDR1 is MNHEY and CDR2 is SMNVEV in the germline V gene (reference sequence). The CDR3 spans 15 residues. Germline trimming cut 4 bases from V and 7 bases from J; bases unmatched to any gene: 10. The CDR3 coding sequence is TGTGCCAGCAGTTCCAGGACAGGAACGAGGAATGAGCAGTTCTTC. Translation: CASSSRTGTRNEQFF.

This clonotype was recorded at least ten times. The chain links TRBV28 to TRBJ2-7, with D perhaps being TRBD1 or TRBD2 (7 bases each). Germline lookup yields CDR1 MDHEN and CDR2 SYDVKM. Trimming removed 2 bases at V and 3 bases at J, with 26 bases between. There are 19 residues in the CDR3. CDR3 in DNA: TGTGCCAGCAGTTTACGGGCCTCCCTAGCGGACAGGACGAGCTACGAGCAGTACTTC. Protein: CASSLRASLADRTSYEQYF.

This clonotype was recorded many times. The CDR3 bases are TGTGCCAGCAGCTCTACTAGCGGGGGGGTCCGGCAGTACTTC. Translation gives CASSSTSGGVRQYF. The chain employs TRBV7-2 and TRBJ2-7; 13 positions match TRBD2. The CDR3 loop spans 14 amino acids. J gave up 9 bases and V 4 bases, and 6 bases lay outside the gene matches. Germline V gene sequence: CDR1 SGHTA, CDR2 FQGNSA.

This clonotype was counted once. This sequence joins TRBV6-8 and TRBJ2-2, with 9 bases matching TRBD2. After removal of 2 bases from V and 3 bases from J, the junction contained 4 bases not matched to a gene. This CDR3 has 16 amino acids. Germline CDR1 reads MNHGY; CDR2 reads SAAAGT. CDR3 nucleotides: TGTGCCAGCAGTTACGAGCGGGAGGATTACACCGGGGAGCTGTTTTTT. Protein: CASSYEREDYTGELFF.

CDR3 protein: CAWSTGKETQYF. As DNA, the CDR3 is TGTGCCTGGAGTACAGGGAAAGAGACCCAGTACTTC. This chain links TRBV30 with TRBJ2-5, with D possibly matching TRBD1 (6 bases). Trimming left V 2 bases short and J 3 bases short, with 7 bases between. The CDR3 loop spans 12 amino acids. Germline loops: CDR1 GTSNPN, CDR2 SVGIG (reference sequence).

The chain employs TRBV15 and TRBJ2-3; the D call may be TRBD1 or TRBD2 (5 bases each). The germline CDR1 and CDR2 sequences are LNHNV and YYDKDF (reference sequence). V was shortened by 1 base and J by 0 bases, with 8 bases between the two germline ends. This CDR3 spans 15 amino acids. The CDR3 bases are TGTGCCACCAGCAGAGGGGGCGGGAGCACAGATACGCAGTATTTT. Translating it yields CATSRGGGSTDTQYF. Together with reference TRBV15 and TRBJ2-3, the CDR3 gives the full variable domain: DAMVIQNPRYQVTQFGKPVTLSCSQTLNHNVMYWYQQKSSQAPKLLFHYYDKDFNNEADTPDNFQSRRPNTSFCFLDIRSPGLGDTAMYLCATSRGGGSTDTQYFGPGTRLTVL.

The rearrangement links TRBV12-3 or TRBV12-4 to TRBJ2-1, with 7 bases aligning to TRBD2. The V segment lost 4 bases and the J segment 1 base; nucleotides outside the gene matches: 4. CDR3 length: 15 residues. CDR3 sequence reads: CASSYTSESYNEQFF. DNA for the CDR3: TGTGCCAGCAGTTATACTAGCGAATCCTACAATGAGCAGTTCTTC.

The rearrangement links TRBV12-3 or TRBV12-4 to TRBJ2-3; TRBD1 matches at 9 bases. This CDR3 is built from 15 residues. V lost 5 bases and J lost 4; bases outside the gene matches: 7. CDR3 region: CASSDRDRDPDTQYF. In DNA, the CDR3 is TGTGCCAGCAGTGATAGGGACAGGGACCCAGATACGCAGTATTTT.

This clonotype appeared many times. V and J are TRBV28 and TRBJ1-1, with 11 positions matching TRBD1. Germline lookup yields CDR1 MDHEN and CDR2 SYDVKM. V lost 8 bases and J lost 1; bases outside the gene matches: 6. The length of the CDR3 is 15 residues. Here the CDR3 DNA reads TGTGCCAGCCGGGGACAGGGGGTCCCGAACACTGAAGCTTTCTTT. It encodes CASRGQGVPNTEAFF. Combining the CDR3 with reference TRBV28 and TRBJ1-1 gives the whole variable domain DVKVTQSSRYLVKRTGEKVFLECVQDMDHENMFWYRQDPGLGLRLIYFSYDVKMKEKGDIPEGYSVSREKKERFSLILESASTNQTSMYLCASRGQGVPNTEAFFGQGTRLTVV.

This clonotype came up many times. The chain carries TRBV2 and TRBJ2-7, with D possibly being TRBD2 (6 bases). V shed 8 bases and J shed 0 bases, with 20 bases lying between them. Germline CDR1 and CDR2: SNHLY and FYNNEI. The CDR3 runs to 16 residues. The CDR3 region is CASGLRDSGSSYEQYF. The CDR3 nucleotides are TGTGCCAGCGGACTACGGGATAGCGGTAGCTCCTACGAGCAGTACTTC.

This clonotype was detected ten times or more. As DNA, the CDR3 is TGCGCCAGCAGCCAAGTATGGAGGGGGCATAACACTGAAGCTTTCTTT. Residues: CASSQVWRGHNTEAFF. The genes are TRBV4-1 and TRBJ1-1, with TRBD1 identical over 7 bases. The V gene end was trimmed by 1 base and the J gene end by 2 bases; junction bases not matched to a gene: 7. Germline CDR1 and CDR2: MGHRA and YSYEKL. The CDR3 runs 16 residues.

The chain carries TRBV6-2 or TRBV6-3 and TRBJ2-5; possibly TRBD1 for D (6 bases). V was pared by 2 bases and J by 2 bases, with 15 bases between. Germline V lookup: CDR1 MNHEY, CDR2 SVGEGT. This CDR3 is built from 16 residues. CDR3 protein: CASSYNLGAEQETQYF. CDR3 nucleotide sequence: TGTGCCAGCAGTTACAATCTGGGGGCGGAACAAGAGACCCAGTACTTC.

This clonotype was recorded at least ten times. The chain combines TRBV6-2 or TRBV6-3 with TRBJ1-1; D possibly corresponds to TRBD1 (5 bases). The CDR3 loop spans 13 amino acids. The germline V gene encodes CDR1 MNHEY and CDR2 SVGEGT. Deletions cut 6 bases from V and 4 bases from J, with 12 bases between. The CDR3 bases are TGTGCCAGCAGCTCTGGGGGGGTCACTGAAGCTTTCTTT. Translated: CASSSGGVTEAFF.